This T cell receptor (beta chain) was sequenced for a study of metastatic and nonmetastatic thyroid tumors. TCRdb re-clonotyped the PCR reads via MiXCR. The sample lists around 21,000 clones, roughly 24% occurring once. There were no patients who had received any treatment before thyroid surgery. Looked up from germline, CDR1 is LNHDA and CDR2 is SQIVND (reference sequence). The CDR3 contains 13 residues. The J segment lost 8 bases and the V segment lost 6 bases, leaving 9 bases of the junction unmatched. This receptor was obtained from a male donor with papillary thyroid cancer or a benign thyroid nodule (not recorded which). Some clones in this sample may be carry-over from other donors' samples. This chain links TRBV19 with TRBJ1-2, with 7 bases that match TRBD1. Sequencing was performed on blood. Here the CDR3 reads CASSTPGTVGYTF. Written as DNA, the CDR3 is TGTGCCAGTAGCACCCCCGGGACAGTCGGCTACACCTTC. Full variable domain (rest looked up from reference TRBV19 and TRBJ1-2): DGGITQSPKYLFRKEGQNVTLSCEQNLNHDAMYWYRQDPGQGLRLIYYSQIVNDFQKGDIAEGYSVSREKKESFPLTVTSAQKNPTAFYLCASSTPGTVGYTFGSGTRLTVV.